The clone carrying this T cell receptor beta chain has a count of ten or more. Its antigen is as yet unknown. This sample was included in a study of beta chain features in type 1 diabetes. On the study more broadly: The patient and healthy donor groups were comparable for age, gender and cell yields. Study conclusions and caveats: People with Type 1 diabetes carried modestly yet significantly shorter TCRB CDR3s in all four CD4+ subsets. Researchers cautioned that cDNA sequencing could over-represent cells with high TCR expression. HLA effects on TCRB rearrangement stayed unresolved here.

This CDR3 is 15 amino acids long. Germline V lookup: CDR1 SGHTA, CDR2 FQGNSA. Trimming shortened V by 6 bases and J by 5 bases, and 18 bases separated the two germline ends. cDNA synthesis used the whole RNA isolate, giving expressed TCRB sequences. Using immunoSEQ multiplex PCR, the repertoire was profiled, and TCRdb retains in-frame clones only, with some absent. The sample includes around 140,000 clones, about 13% seen only once; the top ten take around 1.4%. The V gene is TRBV7-2, the J gene TRBJ2-3, with D possibly TRBD2 on 7 matching bases. Sequencing input: central memory CD4+ T cells from blood. The sequence was obtained from a man aged 18 to 29 with type 1 diabetes. CDR3 loop: CASSTPRGGGDTQYF. The CDR3 DNA is TGTGCCAGCAGTACCCCCAGGGGAGGGGGAGATACGCAGTATTTT.